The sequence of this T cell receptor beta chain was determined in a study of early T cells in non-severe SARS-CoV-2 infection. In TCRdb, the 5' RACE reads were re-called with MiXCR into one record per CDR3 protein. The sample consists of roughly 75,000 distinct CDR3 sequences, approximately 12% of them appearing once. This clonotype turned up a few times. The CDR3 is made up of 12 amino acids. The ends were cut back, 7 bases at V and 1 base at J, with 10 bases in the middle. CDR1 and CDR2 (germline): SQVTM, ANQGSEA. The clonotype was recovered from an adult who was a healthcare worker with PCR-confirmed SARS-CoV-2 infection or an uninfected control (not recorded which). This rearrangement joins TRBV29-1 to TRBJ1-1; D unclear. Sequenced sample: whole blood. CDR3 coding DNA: TGCAGCGGCTCCCTCGGGAACACTGAAGCTTTCTTT. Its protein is CSGSLGNTEAFF.